What follows are 2 T cell receptor beta chains derived from one specimen sequenced in a study of blood T cells in healthy people across ages. Combining a sample-barcoded 5' primer with a J-beta primer mix, a second PCR ran for roughly 6 to 12 cycles. MiXCR was run by TCRdb on the 5' RACE reads, yielding one entry per CDR3 protein. The sample gives roughly 2 million distinct CDR3 sequences, roughly 49% of which show up once; about 2.1% is in the top ten. The sample taken for sequencing was blood. The receptors here all came from a woman in her 40s in good health.

Here the CDR3 DNA reads TGCGCCAGCAGCCGCGACACCGGGACTAGCGGCCAAGAGACCCAGTACTTC. This translates into CASSRDTGTSGQETQYF. V gene TRBV4-3 combines with J gene TRBJ2-5; 11 bases line up with TRBD2. Germline CDR1 and CDR2: LGHNA and YSLEER. V lost 4 bases and J lost 1; bases outside the gene matches: 8. The CDR3 has 17 amino acids.

The V and J genes are TRBV9 and TRBJ2-6, with 11 bases lining up with TRBD1. Germline CDR1 and CDR2: SGDLS and YYNGEE. Germline trimming cut 6 bases from V and 0 bases from J; bases unmatched to any gene: 5. The CDR3 contains 17 residues. CDR3 loop: CASTGQGVSSGANVLTF. The DNA of the CDR3 is TGTGCCAGCACGGGACAGGGGGTATCCTCTGGGGCCAACGTCCTGACTTTC.